Listed here are 28 T cell receptor beta chains from one sample, sequenced in a study of STAT5B mutations in CD4+ large granular lymphocyte leukemia. This table comes from immunoSEQ multiplex PCR, and its TCRdb copy is limited to in-frame clones, with some not included. The data contain fewer than 35,000 clones, around 89% of them seen just once; the ten biggest clones take up about 0.97%. The specimen was CD4+ T cells from blood buffy coats. These receptors all stem from a human donor in good health.

The chain joins TRBV7-2 to TRBJ1-2; TRBD1 might be the D (5 bases). CDR1 and CDR2 (germline): SGHTA, FQGNSA. Trimming removed 0 bases at V and 6 bases at J, with 5 bases between. This CDR3 comprises 12 residues. The CDR3 sequence is CASSLAGDGYTF. CDR3 sequence (DNA): TGTGCCAGCAGCTTAGCAGGGGATGGCTACACCTTC. Looking up the rest from reference TRBV7-2 and TRBJ1-2 gives the full variable domain: GAGVSQSPSNKVTEKGKDVELRCDPISGHTALYWYRQSLGQGLEFLIYFQGNSAPDKSGLPSDRFSAERTGGSVSTLTIQRTQQEDSAVYLCASSLAGDGYTFGSGTRLTVV.

In DNA form, the CDR3 reads TGTGCCAGCAGTGGTCCAGGGGGGGCTCTTCAGCCCCAGCATTTT. Translation gives CASSGPGGALQPQHF. V and J are TRBV6-5 and TRBJ1-5; 7 bases line up with TRBD1. Germline V gene sequence: CDR1 MNHEY, CDR2 SVGAGI. V gave up 5 bases and J gave up 6 bases; unmatched junction bases: 10. The CDR3 runs 15 residues.

V gene TRBV7-2 combines with J gene TRBJ2-7, with D possibly being TRBD1 (5 bases). Trimming removed 4 bases from V and 2 bases from J, with 12 bases in between. The length of the CDR3 is 14 residues. CDR1 is SGHTA and CDR2 is FQGNSA in the germline V gene. CDR3 in DNA: TGTGCCAGCAGCTCCCAGGGTAATGCCTACGAGCAGTACTTC. Its translation is CASSSQGNAYEQYF.

This clone appeared once. The CDR3 is CASSPDRNQPQHF. DNA for the CDR3: TGTGCCAGCTCACCAGACAGGAATCAGCCCCAGCATTTT. The genes are TRBV18 and TRBJ1-5; D possibly corresponds to TRBD1 (6 bases). V lost 2 bases, J lost 4 bases, and 6 bases lay in between. The length of the CDR3 is 13 residues. Germline V lookup: CDR1 KGHSH, CDR2 LQKENI.

The J gene is TRBJ2-5, the V gene TRBV21-1; the listed D gene, TRBD2, was not tested against the DNA. TRBV21-1 is designated a pseudogene. The CDR3 runs 16 residues. As DNA, the CDR3 is TGTGCCAGCAGCAAAGTGACAAGCGGGAGCTTAGAGACCCAGTACTTC. Residues: CASSKVTSGSLETQYF.

The CDR3 loop reads CASSATYFPAGGRTQYF. The CDR3, as DNA: TGTGCCAGCAGTGCCACATATTTCCCCGCAGGGGGACGGACCCAGTACTTC. The V gene is TRBV6-1, the J gene TRBJ2-5, with 7 bases lining up with TRBD1. V shed 4 bases and J 7 bases; nucleotides not matched to a gene: 18. Germline loops: CDR1 MNHNS, CDR2 SASEGT. The length of the CDR3 is 17 residues.

The chain is built from TRBV5-1 and TRBJ2-6; possibly TRBD1 or TRBD2 for D (5 bases each). The CDR3 has 15 residues. Germline lookup yields CDR1 SGHRS and CDR2 YFSETQ. Trimming pared 4 bases from V and 1 base from J, leaving 9 bases between. CDR3 bases: TGCGCCAGCAGCAACGAGGGGTCTGGGGCCAACGTCCTGACTTTC. Translated, it gives CASSNEGSGANVLTF.

J is TRBJ1-5 and V is TRBV10-1; the D gene is possibly TRBD1 (5 bases). V gave up 3 bases and J gave up 9 bases, with 12 bases separating them. From germline, CDR1 is WNHNN and CDR2 SYGVQD (reference sequence). This CDR3 contains 13 residues. CDR3 nucleotide sequence: TGCGCCAGCAGTGAAGCCTGGGGGGTGCCCCAGCATTTT. Its translation is CASSEAWGVPQHF.

This clone was recorded once. The chain couples TRBV10-3 to TRBJ2-3; D remains unclear. V lost 2 bases and J 2 bases, leaving 8 bases between the germline ends. The CDR3 sequence is 14 residues long. CDR1 and CDR2 (germline): ENHRY, SYGVKD. Written as DNA, the CDR3 is TGTGCCATCAGTGAGGTCGTTTCCACAGATACGCAGTATTTT. Residues: CAISEVVSTDTQYF.

V and J are TRBV7-9 and TRBJ2-3; 9 bases line up with TRBD2. The CDR3 is made up of 16 amino acids. J lost 8 bases, V lost 10 bases, and 19 bases had no gene match. The germline V gene encodes CDR1 SEHNR and CDR2 FQNEAQ (reference sequence). The CDR3: CAIPPGREGAGGTQYF. For the CDR3, the DNA is TGTGCCATCCCTCCTGGGCGGGAGGGAGCCGGGGGTACGCAGTATTTT.

This chain joins TRBV4-3 and TRBJ1-3, with TRBD1 matching 9 bases. V lost 4 bases, J lost 0 bases, and 4 bases stayed unmatched. Germline V lookup: CDR1 LGHNA, CDR2 YSLEER. CDR3 length: 16 residues. This CDR3 reads CASSPLGQGSGNTIYF. The CDR3 region has the DNA TGCGCCAGCAGCCCCTTGGGACAGGGCTCTGGAAACACCATATATTTT.

This clone has a single count. This rearrangement joins TRBV5-1 to TRBJ1-6; D may be TRBD1 (6 bases). Germline assignment: CDR1 SGHRS and CDR2 YFSETQ. V dropped 0 bases and J dropped 6 bases, with 13 bases sitting between them. CDR3 length: 16 amino acids. The CDR3 sequence: CASSLGQETSNSPLHF. The CDR3 DNA reads TGCGCCAGCAGCTTGGGACAGGAAACTTCTAATTCACCCCTCCACTTT. The whole variable domain, filled in from reference TRBV5-1 and TRBJ1-6, reads KAGVTQTPRYLIKTRGQQVTLSCSPISGHRSVSWYQQTPGQGLQFLFEYFSETQRNKGNFPGRFSGRQFSNSRSEMNVSTLELGDSALYLCASSLGQETSNSPLHFGNGTRLTVT.

The CDR3 bases are TGTGCCAGTAGTCCTGGGCGGGACGGCACAGATACGCAGTATTTT. Encoded protein: CASSPGRDGTDTQYF. The genes are TRBV19 and TRBJ2-3; maybe TRBD2 (6 bases). Trimming took off 5 bases at V and 1 base at J, with 13 bases between the two ends. CDR3 size: 15 residues. Germline V gene data show CDR1 as LNHDA and CDR2 as SQIVND (reference sequence).

The chain is built from TRBV6-5 and TRBJ1-1; 7 bases fit TRBD1. CDR3 length: 13 residues. Losses at the gene ends were 7 bases for V and 0 bases for J; bases not matched to a gene: 2. Germline-derived CDR1 and CDR2 are MNHEY and SVGAGI. CDR3 nucleotides: TGTGCCAGCACAGGGGGAGTGAACACTGAAGCTTTCTTT. Its protein is CASTGGVNTEAFF.

The V and J genes are TRBV7-9 and TRBJ1-2, with 7 bases matching TRBD1. CDR3 size: 14 residues. V was clipped by 2 bases and J by 13 bases; unmatched bases: 13. Germline V gene sequence: CDR1 SEHNR, CDR2 FQNEAQ (reference sequence). This chain's CDR3 is CASSLLGDRVVSTF. The CDR3 bases are TGTGCCAGCAGCTTATTAGGGGACAGAGTTGTCTCCACCTTC.

The gene calls are TRBV7-2 and TRBJ2-1, with a tentative D call TRBD2 (5 bases). The CDR3 has 12 amino acids. The germline V gene has CDR1 SGHTA and CDR2 FQGNSA. The V end lost 6 bases, the J end lost 6 bases, and 9 bases lay between the germline ends. The CDR3 DNA is TGTGCCAGCAGATCCACTAGCAATGAGCAGTTCTTC. Its protein product is CASRSTSNEQFF.

The rearrangement links TRBV2 to TRBJ2-1; a weak D match, TRBD1 (5 bases). The CDR3 runs to 13 residues. In germline, CDR1 is SNHLY, CDR2 FYNNEI. V lost 6 bases, J lost 8 bases, and 14 bases lay in between. The CDR3 DNA sequence: TGTGCCAGCAGAGATCAGGGTTCGGATGAGCAGTTCTTC. Its translation is CASRDQGSDEQFF.

The chain combines TRBV29-1 with TRBJ2-3; D may be TRBD1 or TRBD2 (5 bases each). Germline loops: CDR1 SQVTM, CDR2 ANQGSEA. V was pared by 7 bases and J by 9 bases, with 17 bases between. There are 12 residues in the CDR3. CDR3 region: CSGGPSEGTQYF. CDR3 nucleotides: TGCAGCGGGGGACCCAGCGAGGGGACGCAGTATTTT.

The rearrangement links TRBV7-2 to TRBJ2-3; 8 nucleotides agree with TRBD1. The CDR3 has 15 residues. The germline gives CDR1 SGHTA, CDR2 FQGNSA. The V segment lost 5 bases and the J segment 4 bases; nucleotides outside the gene matches: 8. The chain's CDR3 is CASSVWGRGPDTQYF. The CDR3 region has the DNA TGTGCCAGCAGCGTATGGGGCAGGGGGCCAGATACGCAGTATTTT. Looking up the rest from reference TRBV7-2 and TRBJ2-3 gives the full variable domain: GAGVSQSPSNKVTEKGKDVELRCDPISGHTALYWYRQSLGQGLEFLIYFQGNSAPDKSGLPSDRFSAERTGGSVSTLTIQRTQQEDSAVYLCASSVWGRGPDTQYFGPGTRLTVL.

This chain connects TRBV7-9 to TRBJ1-5, with D unclear. The CDR3 runs 13 residues. The germline V gene encodes CDR1 SEHNR and CDR2 FQNEAQ (reference sequence). Trimming cost V 4 bases and J 4 bases, with 8 bases left between them. DNA of the CDR3: TGTGCCAGCAGCTGGACGGGTAATCAGCCCCAGCATTTT. Protein sequence: CASSWTGNQPQHF.

The chain joins TRBV4-3 to TRBJ2-7; D uncertain. Germline V CDR1 and CDR2: LGHNA, YSLEER. The CDR3 is 13 amino acids. Between the trimmed V and J ends, which lost 2 bases and 3 bases, there was a span of 8 bases. CDR3 coding DNA: TGCGCCAGCAGCCAACAGATACTCTACGAGCAGTACTTC. It translates to CASSQQILYEQYF.

This sequence joins TRBV9 and TRBJ2-1; the D gene is possibly TRBD1 (5 bases). The CDR3 length is 15 residues. Per germline, CDR1 SGDLS and CDR2 YYNGEE. V was shortened by 0 bases and J by 3 bases, with 10 bases between the two germline ends. The CDR3 sequence is CASSVGQGVYNEQFF. CDR3 coding DNA: TGTGCCAGCAGCGTAGGGCAGGGTGTCTACAATGAGCAGTTCTTC.

This chain uses TRBV6-1 with TRBJ1-3; TRBD1 agrees at 7 bases. The junction had 4 bases not matched to a gene; V was cut back by 5 bases and J by 3 bases. Germline loops: CDR1 MNHNS, CDR2 SASEGT. The CDR3 covers 14 residues. Here the CDR3 reads CASSLTGFGNTIYF. The CDR3 nucleotides read TGTGCCAGCAGTTTGACAGGGTTTGGAAACACCATATATTTT.

The chain links TRBV7-2 to TRBJ1-2; D remains unclear. Trimming pared 4 bases from V and 4 bases from J, leaving 16 bases between. CDR1 and CDR2 from the germline V gene are SGHTA and FQGNSA. The CDR3 covers 15 residues. CDR3 in DNA: TGTGCCAGCAGCTCCACCAGCGGTGTGGGCTATGGCTACACCTTC. This sequence encodes CASSSTSGVGYGYTF.

This chain joins TRBV6-1 and TRBJ2-7, with 8 bases fitting TRBD1. The CDR3 covers 15 residues. CDR1 is MNHNS and CDR2 is SASEGT in the germline V gene. The junction had 11 bases not matched to a gene; V was cut back by 6 bases and J by 4 bases. In DNA, the CDR3 is TGTGCCAGCAGCCCATTGGGGACAGGCTCTTACGAGCAGTACTTC. As protein: CASSPLGTGSYEQYF.

V is TRBV2 and J is TRBJ1-5; D possibly corresponds to TRBD1 (6 bases). V was clipped by 2 bases and J by 5 bases, with 10 bases between them. Germline-derived CDR1 and CDR2 are SNHLY and FYNNEI. The CDR3 loop spans 14 amino acids. CDR3: CASSERQEYQPQHF. The DNA for the CDR3 is TGTGCCAGCAGTGAAAGACAGGAGTATCAGCCCCAGCATTTT.

Written as DNA, the CDR3 is TGTGCCAGCAGCCAAGAATATACGCAGTATTTT. Its translation: CASSQEYTQYF. The V and J genes are TRBV14 and TRBJ2-3; D is ambiguous. CDR1 and CDR2 from the germline V gene are SGHDN and FVKESK. Trimming removed 0 bases from V and 7 bases from J, with 2 bases in between. This CDR3 region has 11 residues.

This chain uses TRBV27 with TRBJ1-2, with 7 bases matching TRBD1. V shed 5 bases and J 3 bases; nucleotides not matched to a gene: 6. CDR3 length: 14 amino acids. CDR1 is MNHEY and CDR2 is SMNVEV in the germline V gene (reference sequence). In nucleotides, the CDR3 is TGTGCCAGCAGTCCCCGGACAGGCGACTATGGCTACACCTTC. Protein product: CASSPRTGDYGYTF.